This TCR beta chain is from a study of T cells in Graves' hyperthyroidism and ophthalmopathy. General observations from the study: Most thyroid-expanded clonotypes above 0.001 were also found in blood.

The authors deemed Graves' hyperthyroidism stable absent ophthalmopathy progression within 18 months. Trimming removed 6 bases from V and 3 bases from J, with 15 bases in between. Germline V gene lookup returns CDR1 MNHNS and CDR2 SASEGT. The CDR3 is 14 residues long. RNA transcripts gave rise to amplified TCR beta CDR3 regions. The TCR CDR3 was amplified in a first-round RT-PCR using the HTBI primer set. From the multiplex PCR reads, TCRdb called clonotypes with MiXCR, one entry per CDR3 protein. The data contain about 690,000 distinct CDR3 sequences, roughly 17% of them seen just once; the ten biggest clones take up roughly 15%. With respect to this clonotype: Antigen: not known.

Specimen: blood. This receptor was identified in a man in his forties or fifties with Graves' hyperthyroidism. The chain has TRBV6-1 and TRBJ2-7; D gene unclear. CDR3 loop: CASSRRLDFYEQYF. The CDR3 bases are TGTGCCAGCAGCCGCCGTCTAGACTTCTACGAGCAGTACTTC.